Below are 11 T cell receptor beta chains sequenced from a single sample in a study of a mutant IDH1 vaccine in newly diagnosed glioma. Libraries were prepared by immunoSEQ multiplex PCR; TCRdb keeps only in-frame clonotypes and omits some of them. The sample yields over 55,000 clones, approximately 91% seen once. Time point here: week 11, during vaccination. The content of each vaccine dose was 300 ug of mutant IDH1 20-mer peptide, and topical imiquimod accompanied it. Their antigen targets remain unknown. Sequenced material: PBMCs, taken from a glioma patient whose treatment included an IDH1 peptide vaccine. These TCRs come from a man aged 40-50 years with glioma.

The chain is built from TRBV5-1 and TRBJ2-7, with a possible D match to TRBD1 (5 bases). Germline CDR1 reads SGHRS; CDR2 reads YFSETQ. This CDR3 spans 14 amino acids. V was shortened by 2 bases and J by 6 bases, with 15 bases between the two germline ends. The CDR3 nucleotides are TGCGCCAGCAGCTTAAATTTCCAGGGCGGCGAGCAGTACGTC. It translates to CASSLNFQGGEQYV.

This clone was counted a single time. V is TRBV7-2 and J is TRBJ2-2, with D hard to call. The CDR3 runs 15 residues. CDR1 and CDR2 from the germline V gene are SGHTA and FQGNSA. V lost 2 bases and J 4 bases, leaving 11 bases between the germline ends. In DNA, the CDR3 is TGTGCCAGCAGCTTATACCCAGGAACCACCGGGGAGCTGTTTTTT. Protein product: CASSLYPGTTGELFF.

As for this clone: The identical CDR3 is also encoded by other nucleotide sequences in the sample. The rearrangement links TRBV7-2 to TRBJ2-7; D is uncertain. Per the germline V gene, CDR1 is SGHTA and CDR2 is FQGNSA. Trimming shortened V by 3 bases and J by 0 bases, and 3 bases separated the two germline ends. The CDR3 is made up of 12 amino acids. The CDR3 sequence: CASSFDSYEQYF. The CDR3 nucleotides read TGTGCCAGCAGCTTCGACTCCTACGAGCAGTACTTC.

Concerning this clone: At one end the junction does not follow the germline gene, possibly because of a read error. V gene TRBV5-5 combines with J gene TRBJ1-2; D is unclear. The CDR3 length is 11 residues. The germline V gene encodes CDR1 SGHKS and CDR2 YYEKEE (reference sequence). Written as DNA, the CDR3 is TGTGCCAGCAGCAGTCCCAATGGGAGCGGTTTC. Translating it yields CASSSPNGSGF.

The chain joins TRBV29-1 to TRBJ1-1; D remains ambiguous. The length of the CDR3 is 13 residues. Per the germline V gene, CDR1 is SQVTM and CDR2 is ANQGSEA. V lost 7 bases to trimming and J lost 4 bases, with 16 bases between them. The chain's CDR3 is CSADMPSGTEAFF. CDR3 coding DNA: TGCAGCGCTGACATGCCGTCGGGCACTGAAGCTTTCTTT.

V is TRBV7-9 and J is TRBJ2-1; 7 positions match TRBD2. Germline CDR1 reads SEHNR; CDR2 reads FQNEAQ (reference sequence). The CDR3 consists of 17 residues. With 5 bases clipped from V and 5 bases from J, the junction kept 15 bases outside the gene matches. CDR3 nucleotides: TGTGCCAGCAGCCCCCGAGTGGGAGCGGGGATTAACAATGAGCAGTTCTTC. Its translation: CASSPRVGAGINNEQFF.

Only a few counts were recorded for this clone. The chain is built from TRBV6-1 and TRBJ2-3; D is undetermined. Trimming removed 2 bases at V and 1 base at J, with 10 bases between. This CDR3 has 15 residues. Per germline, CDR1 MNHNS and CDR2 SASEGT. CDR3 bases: TGTGCCAGCAGTGAAAATCCCACTGGCACAGATACGCAGTATTTT. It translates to CASSENPTGTDTQYF.

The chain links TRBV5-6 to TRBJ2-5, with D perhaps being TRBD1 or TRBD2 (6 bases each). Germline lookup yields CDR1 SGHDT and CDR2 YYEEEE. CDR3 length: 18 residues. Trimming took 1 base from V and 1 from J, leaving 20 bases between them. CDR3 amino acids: CASSLPQGGNELQETQYF. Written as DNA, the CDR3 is TGTGCCAGCAGCTTGCCACAGGGAGGAAACGAGCTCCAAGAGACCCAGTACTTC.

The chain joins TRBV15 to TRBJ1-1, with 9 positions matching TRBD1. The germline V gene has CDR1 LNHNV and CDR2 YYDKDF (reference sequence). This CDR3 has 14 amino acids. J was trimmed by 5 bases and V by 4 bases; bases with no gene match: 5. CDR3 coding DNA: TGTGCCACCAGCACGGACAGGGGAAGAACTGAAGCTTTCTTT. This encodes CATSTDRGRTEAFF.

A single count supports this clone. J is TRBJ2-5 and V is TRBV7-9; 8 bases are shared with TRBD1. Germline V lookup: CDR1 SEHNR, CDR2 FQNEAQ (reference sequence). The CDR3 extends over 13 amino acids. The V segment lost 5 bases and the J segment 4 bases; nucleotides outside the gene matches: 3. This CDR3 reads CASSADRAETQYF. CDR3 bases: TGTGCCAGCAGCGCGGACAGGGCAGAGACCCAGTACTTC.

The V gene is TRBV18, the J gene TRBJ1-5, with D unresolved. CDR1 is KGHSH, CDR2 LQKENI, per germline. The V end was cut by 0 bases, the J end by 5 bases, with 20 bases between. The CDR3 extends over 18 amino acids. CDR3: CASSPPFVLGMNYQPQHF. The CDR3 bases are TGTGCCAGCTCACCACCCTTTGTGTTGGGGATGAACTATCAGCCCCAGCATTTT.